This T cell receptor beta chain is from a study of blood T cell repertoires in COVID-19. Background on the study: Recovered participants had two consecutive negative NP/OP PCR tests, healthcare professional clearance, or symptom resolution.

Methods used by the authors: Estimation of nucleated cell counts was performed using reference gene primer amplification. Measured with immunoSEQ multiplex PCR; TCRdb has only the in-frame clones, and not every one. V and J calls and clone size come straight from that table; D and trimming were deduced from the DNA. The table lists about 190,000 clones, roughly 86% of them singletons, with just under 25% in the top ten. The trim removed 1 base at V and 3 bases at J, leaving 0 bases unmatched. The CDR3 contains 13 residues. The germline V gene has CDR1 SGHRS and CDR2 YFSETQ. Donors were grouped by their self-reported clinical history.

Sequences were obtained from PBMCs or T cells enriched from blood (not recorded which). This clonotype originated in a woman between 40 and 55 years old in a cohort exposed to, infected with or recovered from COVID-19 (not recorded which). The chain couples TRBV5-1 to TRBJ1-1, with 7 bases that match TRBD1. CDR3 sequence: CASSLTGDTEAFF. Written as DNA, the CDR3 is TGCGCCAGCAGCTTGACAGGGGACACTGAAGCTTTCTTT.